This T cell receptor (beta chain) stems from a study of T cells after yellow fever vaccination. Conversion of TCR transcripts into cDNA relied on 5'RACE template switching, which added a universal primer site and UMIs. From the 5' RACE reads, TCRdb called clonotypes with MiXCR, one entry per CDR3 protein. The sample has nearly 550,000 distinct CDR3 sequences, 15% to 20% seen once. J gave up 2 bases and V 5 bases, and 8 bases lay outside the gene matches. In germline, CDR1 is SGHVS, CDR2 FNYEAQ. The CDR3 runs 15 residues. The sequence came from a man under 40 who received the YFV17D yellow fever vaccine. The V and J genes are TRBV7-6 and TRBJ2-7; the match to TRBD1 covers 8 bases. The sample in question was PBMCs, obtained 15 days after the yellow fever booster vaccination. The CDR3: CASSHTGGTTYEQYF. DNA for the CDR3: TGTGCCAGCAGCCACACAGGGGGTACTACCTACGAGCAGTACTTC.